This is a list of T cell receptor beta chains from one sample in a study of identical twins. TCRdb fed the 5' RACE reads into MiXCR, producing one record per CDR3 protein. Of roughly 250,000 distinct CDR3 sequences listed, 5.5% to 7% are singletons. This sample was also put to use in a study of yellow fever vaccine responses in identical twins.

The source material was memory (CD45RO+) T cells sorted from blood. The source is a woman between 18 and 29 years old in good health. Each CDR3 is given with its conserved first and last residue. The D gene is left open where the match is weak. Not all rows give a size; the values are once, few, many and, for expanded clones, a class.

TRBV15	TRBJ2-2	TRBD1	few	TGTGCCACCAGCAGACGGACAGGGGGGAACACCGGGGAGCTGTTTTTT	CATSRRTGGNTGELFF
TRBV11-1	TRBJ2-3	TRBD1	.	TGTGCCAGCAGCTCCCCGGGACAGGGGGTAGATACGCAGTATTTT	CASSSPGQGVDTQYF
TRBV10-3	TRBJ1-5	TRBD1	many	TGTGCCATCAGGGGACAGGGGAATCAGCCCCAGCATTTT	CAIRGQGNQPQHF
TRBV6-2/TRBV6-3	TRBJ1-1	TRBD1	few	TGTGCCAGCAGTTACCGACAGGGGCTTAATTTGAACACTGAAGCTTTCTTT	CASSYRQGLNLNTEAFF
TRBV6-1	TRBJ1-2	.	few	TGTGCCAGCAGTGAAGTCGGACGCGAGGGCTACACCTTC	CASSEVGREGYTF
TRBV28	TRBJ2-4	.	.	TGTGCCAGCAGTTCCCGAAGACTAGCCAAAAACATTCAGTACTTC	CASSSRRLAKNIQYF
TRBV3-2	TRBJ2-2	.	few	TGTGCCAGCAGCCAAGCCACAGCGGGAGCCGGGGAGCTGTTTTTT	CASSQATAGAGELFF
TRBV5-6	TRBJ2-7	TRBD1	many	TGTGCCAGCAGCTTGAGTGACAGGGCTTTCGACGAGCAGTACTTC	CASSLSDRAFDEQYF
TRBV27	TRBJ2-5	.	few	TGTGCCAGCAGTTACGCTCTGCAAGAGACCCAGTACTTC	CASSYALQETQYF
TRBV7-9	TRBJ2-1	.	few	TGTGCCCCTGGGGACTACAATGAGCAGTTCTTC	CAPGDYNEQFF
TRBV2	TRBJ2-7	.	few	TGTGCCAGCAGTGAAATCGGAGTGACGTCCTACGAGCAGTACTTC	CASSEIGVTSYEQYF
TRBV24-1	TRBJ2-1	.	many	TGTGCCACCAGTGATTTGCATGGGACCGCCCAGTTCTTC	CATSDLHGTAQFF
TRBV18	TRBJ2-2	.	.	TGTGCCAGCTCACCATTGACAGGGAACACCGGGGAGCTGTTTTTT	CASSPLTGNTGELFF
TRBV11-3	TRBJ2-2	.	few	TGTGCCAGCAGCATTGGGACATCCAAGAACACCGGGGAGCTGTTTTTT	CASSIGTSKNTGELFF
TRBV28	TRBJ2-3	.	.	TGTGCCAGCAGTTTAGGTGGGAATTCAGATACGCAGTATTTT	CASSLGGNSDTQYF
TRBV27	TRBJ2-4	.	few	TGTGCCAGCAGTCAGCAGCCCCATGCCAAAAACATTCAGTACTTC	CASSQQPHAKNIQYF
TRBV12-3/TRBV12-4	TRBJ1-2	TRBD1	.	TGTGCCAGCAGTGCGACAGGGTTCTATGGCTACACCTTC	CASSATGFYGYTF
TRBV6-5	TRBJ1-6	.	many	TGTGCCAGCAGTTACGGGCAGGATAATTCACCCCTCCACTTT	CASSYGQDNSPLHF
TRBV18	TRBJ2-1	.	.	TGTGCCAGCTCACTAGATTTCTCCTACAATGAGCAGTTCTTC	CASSLDFSYNEQFF
TRBV12-3/TRBV12-4	TRBJ2-1	TRBD2	.	TGTGCCAGCAGTAAGCTAGCGGGAGGTATCAATGAGCAGTTCTTC	CASSKLAGGINEQFF
TRBV20-1	TRBJ2-5	TRBD1	.	TGCAGTGCTAGAGTAGCGACAGGGCAAGAGACCCAGTACTTC	CSARVATGQETQYF
TRBV6-1	TRBJ2-1	TRBD2	few	TGTGCCAGTTATAGCGGGTTCTCCTACAATGAGCAGTTCTTC	CASYSGFSYNEQFF
TRBV10-3	TRBJ2-1	TRBD1	many	TGTGCCATCAGTGAACCTGGACAGGGCCTCAATGAGCAGTTCTTC	CAISEPGQGLNEQFF
TRBV28	TRBJ2-2	.	few	TGTGCCAGCAGTTTAGCGGGACTGAACACCGGGGAGCTGTTTTTT	CASSLAGLNTGELFF
TRBV25-1	TRBJ1-1	.	few	TGTGCCAGCAGTGACCCGCTAATGAACACTGAAGCTTTCTTT	CASSDPLMNTEAFF
TRBV12-3/TRBV12-4	TRBJ1-2	.	.	TGTGCCAGCAGGTATACTGGGAACCCCGCTAACTATGGCTACACCTTC	CASRYTGNPANYGYTF
TRBV3-1	TRBJ2-7	TRBD2	.	TGTGCCAGCAGCCAAGAACGGGGACTATTGAGTTCCTACGAGCAGTACTTC	CASSQERGLLSSYEQYF
TRBV28	TRBJ2-3	.	many	TGTGCCAGCAGTTTAAAGCTAGCAGATACGCAGTATTTT	CASSLKLADTQYF
TRBV12-3/TRBV12-4	TRBJ2-3	.	many	TGTGCCAGCAGTTTAGTCGTCGTAGTGGGCAAAAGCACAGATACGCAGTATTTT	CASSLVVVVGKSTDTQYF
TRBV7-9	TRBJ2-5	TRBD1	few	TGTGCCAGCAGCTTAGTTCCGACAGGGGGAGAGACCCAGTACTTC	CASSLVPTGGETQYF
TRBV11-2	TRBJ2-5	.	many	TGTGCCAGCAGCTTAGATCGGGCCCCCCCGGGGACCCAGTACTTC	CASSLDRAPPGTQYF
TRBV6-1	TRBJ2-3	TRBD2	.	TGTGCCAGCAGTGGCGGGGGGGCCGGCACAGATACGCAGTATTTT	CASSGGGAGTDTQYF
TRBV4-2	TRBJ2-7	.	few	TGTGCCAGCAGCCAAGATGGGCGGCCATCCTACGAGCAGTACTTC	CASSQDGRPSYEQYF
TRBV6-5	TRBJ1-1	TRBD1	many	TGTGCCAGCAGTTACTCTCACGACAGGGCTACTGAAGCTTTCTTT	CASSYSHDRATEAFF
TRBV2	TRBJ1-2	TRBD1	many	TGTGCCAGCAGACAGGGGAGAGATAACTATGGCTACACCTTC	CASRQGRDNYGYTF
TRBV7-7	TRBJ2-2	.	many	TGTGCCAGCAGCCCGGACACGGTATCCGGGGAGCTGTTTTTT	CASSPDTVSGELFF
TRBV4-2	TRBJ2-2	TRBD2	many	TGTGCCAGCAGCCAAGGAATCTCCGCGAGATTGAGGGGTAGCGGGGGGGCCGGGGAGCTGTTTTTT	CASSQGISARLRGSGGAGELFF
TRBV9	TRBJ2-3	.	many	TGTGCCAGCAGCGTAGTCGGGCTAGGAGGATATACGCAGTATTTT	CASSVVGLGGYTQYF
TRBV9	TRBJ2-2	.	.	TGTGCCAGCAGCGTAGATAGAGGTTCAGGGAAGCTGTTTTTT	CASSVDRGSGKLFF
TRBV3-1	TRBJ1-1	TRBD1	.	TGTGCCAGCAGCCGACAGGGGGTGGGCACTGAAGCTTTCTTT	CASSRQGVGTEAFF
TRBV10-3	TRBJ2-3	.	many	TGTGCCATCAGTGATAGTAGCGGCACAGATACGCAGTATTTT	CAISDSSGTDTQYF
TRBV12-3/TRBV12-4	TRBJ1-1	TRBD1	few	TGTGCCAGCACCTCTACAGGGGCTGAAGCTTTCTTT	CASTSTGAEAFF
TRBV7-9	TRBJ1-1	TRBD1	few	TGTGCCAGCAGCTGGGGACAGATTAACACTGAAGCTTTCTTT	CASSWGQINTEAFF
TRBV11-1	TRBJ1-1	.	.	TGTGCCAGCAGCTCATTTGACACTGAAGCTTTCTTT	CASSSFDTEAFF
TRBV6-6	TRBJ1-6	.	few	TGTGCCAGCAGTTATGAGAATTCACCCCTCCACTTT	CASSYENSPLHF
TRBV27	TRBJ1-3	.	few	TGTGCCAGCAGTTTAGTCGGGAGCTCTGGAAACACCATATATTTT	CASSLVGSSGNTIYF